The 14 T cell receptor beta chains given below trace back to one sample, sequenced in a study of T cells in Graves' hyperthyroidism and ophthalmopathy. The CDR3 regions of TCR beta were amplified from RNA transcripts. RT-PCR in the first round (using the HTBI primer set) targeted the TCR CDR3. TCRdb re-called the multiplex PCR reads through MiXCR, storing one row per CDR3 protein. Among 500,000 to 750,000 distinct CDR3 sequences listed, around 14% were seen once. Sequencing input: blood. Every receptor here comes from a woman aged 18-35 years with Graves' ophthalmopathy.

This clonotype turned up a few times. This chain joins TRBV20-1 and TRBJ2-5; 9 bases match TRBD1. Germline V gene data show CDR1 as DFQATT and CDR2 as SNEGSKA (reference sequence). The length of the CDR3 is 14 residues. The J segment lost 2 bases and the V segment lost 5 bases, leaving 6 bases of the junction unmatched. The CDR3 reads CSADRTGEQETQYF. The CDR3 DNA reads TGCAGTGCTGACCGGACAGGGGAGCAAGAGACCCAGTACTTC.

Many counts were recorded for this clonotype. This chain joins TRBV30 and TRBJ1-5, with 7 bases lining up with TRBD1. Trimming cost V 4 bases and J 1 base; bases outside gene matches: 1. The CDR3 consists of 13 residues. The germline V gene encodes CDR1 GTSNPN and CDR2 SVGIG (reference sequence). The CDR3 sequence: CAWTTGSNQPQHF. For the CDR3, the DNA is TGTGCCTGGACGACAGGGAGCAATCAGCCCCAGCATTTT.

The gene calls are TRBV6-6 and TRBJ2-7, with TRBD1 as a possible D gene (6 bases). Trimming left V 2 bases short and J 4 bases short, with 12 bases between. The CDR3 has 14 amino acids. Germline values: CDR1 MNHNY, CDR2 SVGAGI (reference sequence). The CDR3 DNA sequence: TGTGCCAGCAGTTACACTGAGGGGGTTTACGAGCAGTACTTC. Protein: CASSYTEGVYEQYF.

Only a few counts were recorded for this clonotype. Since a much larger clone is just one base distant, this may be a read error. The chain couples TRBV2 to TRBJ2-7, with unresolved D. Germline V gene data show CDR1 as SNHLY and CDR2 as FYNNEI. V gave up 8 bases and J gave up 3 bases, with 8 bases separating them. The CDR3 extends over 11 amino acids. This chain's CDR3 is CASGGVYEQYF. The DNA for the CDR3 is TGTGCCAGCGGCGGAGTCTACGAGCAGTACTTC.

The chain has TRBV15 and TRBJ1-4, with D unclear. CDR3 length: 15 amino acids. Germline values: CDR1 LNHNV, CDR2 YYDKDF (reference sequence). Trimming took off 6 bases at V and 8 bases at J, with 19 bases between the two ends. CDR3 region: CATSRPTLLDEKLFF. CDR3 DNA: TGTGCCACCAGTAGACCGACCTTACTCGACGAAAAACTGTTTTTT.

This clonotype occurred a few times. The rearrangement joins TRBV18 to TRBJ2-5; perhaps TRBD1 as D (6 bases). The V end lost 0 bases, the J end lost 3 bases, and 11 bases lay between the germline ends. Per the germline V gene, CDR1 is KGHSH and CDR2 is LQKENI. The CDR3 runs 15 residues. The CDR3 bases are TGTGCCAGCTCACCACCCAGGGGCGGAGAAGAGACCCAGTACTTC. This codes for CASSPPRGGEETQYF.

The chain employs TRBV29-1 and TRBJ2-3, with D possibly matching TRBD2 (7 bases). The V gene's germline CDR1 is SQVTM and CDR2 ANQGSEA. The CDR3 is made up of 13 amino acids. Trimming left V 7 bases short and J 6 bases short, with 17 bases between. In nucleotides, the CDR3 is TGCAGCGCCGCGGGGGCTTCCCACGATACGCAGTATTTT. Its translation is CSAAGASHDTQYF.

The rearrangement uses TRBV6-4 and TRBJ1-4; D ambiguous. The CDR3 is 13 residues long. Germline CDR1 MRHNA, CDR2 SNTAGT. The germline V and J ends were trimmed by 5 bases and 8 bases, with 12 bases remaining between them. The CDR3: CASSNRPEEKLFF. CDR3 DNA sequence: TGTGCCAGCAGTAATCGGCCGGAGGAAAAACTGTTTTTT.

The chain couples TRBV13 to TRBJ1-3, with 7 positions matching TRBD1. Per the germline V gene, CDR1 is PRHDT and CDR2 is FYEKMQ (reference sequence). The CDR3 is 17 amino acids. V lost 4 bases and J lost 3; bases outside the gene matches: 12. The CDR3 DNA reads as TGTGCCAGCAGCTCCCAGGAGACAGGGTTGAGTGGAAACACCATATATTTT. Protein product: CASSSQETGLSGNTIYF.

This clonotype was found many times. This chain links TRBV5-1 with TRBJ2-7, with D hard to call. This CDR3 spans 14 amino acids. Trimming removed 1 base at V and 3 bases at J, with 11 bases between. The germline CDR1 and CDR2 sequences are SGHRS and YFSETQ. CDR3 in DNA: TGCGCCAGCAGCTTGACCGGAGAGAACTACGAGCAGTACTTC. Translating it yields CASSLTGENYEQYF.

The chain has TRBV19 and TRBJ2-1, with D possibly TRBD1 on 6 matching bases. Germline V gene sequence: CDR1 LNHDA, CDR2 SQIVND (reference sequence). The CDR3 is 14 residues long. Between the trimmed V and J ends, which lost 6 bases and 3 bases, there was a span of 12 bases. CDR3 nucleotide sequence: TGTGCCAGTAGCGGGACACAACTCTACAATGAGCAGTTCTTC. Translating it yields CASSGTQLYNEQFF. Full variable domain (outside the CDR3, taken from reference TRBV19 and TRBJ2-1): DGGITQSPKYLFRKEGQNVTLSCEQNLNHDAMYWYRQDPGQGLRLIYYSQIVNDFQKGDIAEGYSVSREKKESFPLTVTSAQKNPTAFYLCASSGTQLYNEQFFGPGTRLTVL.

There are many counts of this clonotype. The genes are TRBV6-5 and TRBJ2-7; D is undetermined. Trimming removed 2 bases at V and 0 bases at J, with 8 bases between. The length of the CDR3 is 14 residues. CDR1 MNHEY and CDR2 SVGAGI come from the germline V gene. CDR3 bases: TGTGCCAGCAGTTACGGGGTAAGCTCCTACGAGCAGTACTTC. It translates to CASSYGVSSYEQYF.

This clonotype was counted between two and nine times. DNA for the CDR3: TGTGCCAGCAATACCGGGACAGGGACCTACGAGCAGTACTTC. Translation gives CASNTGTGTYEQYF. V and J are TRBV9 and TRBJ2-7; TRBD1 agrees at 9 bases. The junction had 6 bases not matched to a gene; V was cut back by 6 bases and J by 2 bases. The CDR3 loop spans 14 amino acids. CDR1 SGDLS and CDR2 YYNGEE come from the germline V gene.

This clonotype has just a few counts. The chain has TRBV5-1 and TRBJ1-1, with TRBD1 matching over 8 bases. Germline CDR1 and CDR2: SGHRS and YFSETQ. Germline trimming cut 0 bases from V and 4 bases from J; bases unmatched to any gene: 11. The CDR3 consists of 17 residues. In DNA form, the CDR3 reads TGCGCCAGCAGCTTGGGGTTCGGACAGGGAAGGAGCACTGAAGCTTTCTTT. Amino acids: CASSLGFGQGRSTEAFF. Variable domain in full (rest from reference TRBV5-1 and TRBJ1-1): KAGVTQTPRYLIKTRGQQVTLSCSPISGHRSVSWYQQTPGQGLQFLFEYFSETQRNKGNFPGRFSGRQFSNSRSEMNVSTLELGDSALYLCASSLGFGQGRSTEAFFGQGTRLTVV.